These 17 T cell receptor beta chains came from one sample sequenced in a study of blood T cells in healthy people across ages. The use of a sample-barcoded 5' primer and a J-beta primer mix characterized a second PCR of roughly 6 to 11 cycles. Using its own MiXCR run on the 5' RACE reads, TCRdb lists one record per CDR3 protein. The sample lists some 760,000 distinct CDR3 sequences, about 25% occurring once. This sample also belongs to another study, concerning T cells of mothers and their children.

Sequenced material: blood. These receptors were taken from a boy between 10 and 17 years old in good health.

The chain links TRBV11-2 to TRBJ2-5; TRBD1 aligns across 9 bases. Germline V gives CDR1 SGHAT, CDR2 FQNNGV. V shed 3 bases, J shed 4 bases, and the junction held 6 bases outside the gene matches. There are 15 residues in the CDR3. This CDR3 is CASSFYSGQGETQYF. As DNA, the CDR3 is TGTGCCAGCAGCTTTTACTCGGGACAGGGAGAGACCCAGTACTTC.

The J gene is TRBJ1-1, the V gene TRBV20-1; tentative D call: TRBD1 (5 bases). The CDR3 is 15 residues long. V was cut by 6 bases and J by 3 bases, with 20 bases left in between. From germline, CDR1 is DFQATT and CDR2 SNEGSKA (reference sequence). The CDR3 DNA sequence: TGCAGTGCCACGTCCCGGACAAGGGGACACACTGAAGCTTTCTTT. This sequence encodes CSATSRTRGHTEAFF.

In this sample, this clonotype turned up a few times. CDR3 sequence (DNA): TGTGCCAGCAGTTCCACGGGACAGGGGACGAACGAGCAGTACTTC. It encodes CASSSTGQGTNEQYF. This sequence joins TRBV12-3 or TRBV12-4 and TRBJ2-5; 10 bases align to TRBD1. The J call could be wrong; TRBJ2-7 is a better fit for the DNA end. The CDR3 length is 15 residues.

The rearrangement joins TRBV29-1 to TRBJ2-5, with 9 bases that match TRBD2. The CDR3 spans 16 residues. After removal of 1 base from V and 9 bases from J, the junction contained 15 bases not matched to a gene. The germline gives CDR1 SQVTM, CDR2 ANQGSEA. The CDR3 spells CSVEGPGTSRAGAQYF. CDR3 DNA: TGCAGCGTTGAAGGACCGGGGACTAGCCGGGCGGGGGCCCAGTACTTC.

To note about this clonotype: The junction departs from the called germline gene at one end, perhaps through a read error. DNA of the CDR3: TGTGCTAGCAGCTCGCGGCCAGGCCAAGAGACCCAGTACTTC. Its translation: CASSSRPGQETQYF. The chain employs TRBV7-7 and TRBJ2-5; D gene ambiguous. The CDR3 is made up of 14 amino acids. Germline values: CDR1 SSHAT, CDR2 FNYEAQ (reference sequence).

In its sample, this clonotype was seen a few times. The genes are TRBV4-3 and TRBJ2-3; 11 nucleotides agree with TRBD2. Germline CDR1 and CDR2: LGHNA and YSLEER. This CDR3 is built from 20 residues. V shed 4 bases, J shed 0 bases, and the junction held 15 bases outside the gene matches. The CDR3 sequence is CASSPRLAGLIRGSTDTQYF. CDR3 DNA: TGCGCCAGCAGCCCCAGACTAGCGGGGCTCATTCGCGGTAGCACAGATACGCAGTATTTT.

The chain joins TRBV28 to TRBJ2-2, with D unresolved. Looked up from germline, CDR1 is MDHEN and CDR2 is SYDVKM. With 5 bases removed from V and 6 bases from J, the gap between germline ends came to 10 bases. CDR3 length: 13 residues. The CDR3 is CASSLPLPGELFF. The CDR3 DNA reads TGTGCCAGCAGTCTACCTCTACCCGGGGAGCTGTTTTTT.

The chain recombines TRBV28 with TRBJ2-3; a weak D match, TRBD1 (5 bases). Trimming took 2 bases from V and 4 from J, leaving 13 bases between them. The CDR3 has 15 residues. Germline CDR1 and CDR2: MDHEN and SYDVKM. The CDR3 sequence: CASSLSQGDADTQYF. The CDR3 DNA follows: TGTGCCAGCAGTTTAAGCCAGGGCGACGCAGATACGCAGTATTTT. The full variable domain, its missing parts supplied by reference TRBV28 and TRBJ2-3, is DVKVTQSSRYLVKRTGEKVFLECVQDMDHENMFWYRQDPGLGLRLIYFSYDVKMKEKGDIPEGYSVSREKKERFSLILESASTNQTSMYLCASSLSQGDADTQYFGPGTRLTVL.

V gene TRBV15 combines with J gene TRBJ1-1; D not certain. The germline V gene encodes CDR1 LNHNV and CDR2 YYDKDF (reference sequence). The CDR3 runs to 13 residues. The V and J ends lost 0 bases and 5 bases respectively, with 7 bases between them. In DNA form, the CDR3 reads TGTGCCACCAGCAGAGATATTACAACTGAAGCTTTCTTT. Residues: CATSRDITTEAFF.

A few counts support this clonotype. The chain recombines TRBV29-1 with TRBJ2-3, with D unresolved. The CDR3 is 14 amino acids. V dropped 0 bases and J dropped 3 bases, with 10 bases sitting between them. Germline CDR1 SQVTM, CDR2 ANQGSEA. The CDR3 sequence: CSVEDEDETDTQYF. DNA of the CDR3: TGCAGCGTTGAAGATGAGGACGAAACAGATACGCAGTATTTT.

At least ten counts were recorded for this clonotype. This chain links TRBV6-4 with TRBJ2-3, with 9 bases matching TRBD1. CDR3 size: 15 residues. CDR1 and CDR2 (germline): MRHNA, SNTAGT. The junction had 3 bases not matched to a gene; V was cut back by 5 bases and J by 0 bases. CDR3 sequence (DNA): TGTGCCAGCAGTCCCGGGACAGGGAGCACAGATACGCAGTATTTT. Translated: CASSPGTGSTDTQYF.

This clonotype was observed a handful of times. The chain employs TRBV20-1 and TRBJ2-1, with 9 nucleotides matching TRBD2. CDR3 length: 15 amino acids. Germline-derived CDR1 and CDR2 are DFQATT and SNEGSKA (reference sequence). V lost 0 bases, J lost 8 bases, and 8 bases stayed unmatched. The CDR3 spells CSARDGIAGVYEQFF. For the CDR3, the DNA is TGCAGTGCTAGAGATGGGATAGCGGGAGTATATGAGCAGTTCTTC.

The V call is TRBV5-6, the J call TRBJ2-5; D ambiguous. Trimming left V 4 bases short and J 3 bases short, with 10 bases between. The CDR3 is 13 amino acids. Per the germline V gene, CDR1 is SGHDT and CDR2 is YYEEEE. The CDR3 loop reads CASSEDLEETQYF. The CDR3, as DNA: TGTGCCAGCAGCGAAGACTTGGAAGAGACCCAGTACTTC.

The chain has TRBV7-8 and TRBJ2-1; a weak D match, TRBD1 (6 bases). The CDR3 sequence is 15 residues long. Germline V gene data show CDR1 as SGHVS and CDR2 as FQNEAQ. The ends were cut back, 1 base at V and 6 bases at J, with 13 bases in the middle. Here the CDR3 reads CASSLVDSPLNEQFF. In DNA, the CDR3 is TGTGCCAGCAGCTTAGTGGACAGCCCACTCAATGAGCAGTTCTTC.

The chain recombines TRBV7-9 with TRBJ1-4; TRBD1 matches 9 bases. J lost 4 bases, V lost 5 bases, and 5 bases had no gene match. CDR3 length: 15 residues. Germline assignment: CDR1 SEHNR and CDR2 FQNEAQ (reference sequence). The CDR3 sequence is CASSPRTGDNEKLFF. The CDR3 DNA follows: TGTGCCAGCAGCCCACGGACAGGGGATAATGAAAAACTGTTTTTT.

As DNA, the CDR3 is TGTGCTAGTTCGGACCAACCTCTCTTCGAGCAGTACTTC. This codes for CASSDQPLFEQYF. The chain carries TRBV12-5 and TRBJ2-7; D remains unclear. Germline V gene lookup returns CDR1 LGHNT and CDR2 FRNRAP. V was shortened by 8 bases and J by 6 bases, with 17 bases between the two germline ends. This CDR3 spans 13 amino acids.

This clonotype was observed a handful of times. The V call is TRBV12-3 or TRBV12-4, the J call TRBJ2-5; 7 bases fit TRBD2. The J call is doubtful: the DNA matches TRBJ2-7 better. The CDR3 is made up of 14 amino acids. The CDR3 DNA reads TGTGCCAGCAGTTTACCGGGACTAAACTACGAGCAGTACTTC. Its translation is CASSLPGLNYEQYF.